The sequence of this TCR beta chain was determined in a study of PD-1 blockade in classical Hodgkin lymphoma. Study-wide results and limits: According to reports, newly diagnosed patients had lower baseline TCR diversity than healthy donors, and relapsed/refractory patients had lower baseline TCR diversity still.

Germline V CDR1 and CDR2: MDHEN, SYDVKM. J lost 0 bases, V lost 2 bases, and 9 bases had no gene match. The CDR3 totals 19 residues. The time point denotes: cycle 4 day 1 (C4D1), after more than five weeks of nivolumab. Every patient had relapsed following autologous stem cell transplantation, and cohorts differed in brentuximab vedotin exposure. Comment on this clone: Antigen specificity is unknown.

Using immunoSEQ multiplex PCR, the repertoire was profiled, and TCRdb retains in-frame clones only, with some absent. The sample lists fewer than 45,000 clones, about 70% occurring once. J is TRBJ2-6 and V is TRBV28, with 8 bases that match TRBD1. This sequence was found in a human donor with classical Hodgkin lymphoma. The specimen was peripheral blood mononuclear cells (PBMCs), collected before the fourth cycle of nivolumab. CDR3 sequence (DNA): TGTGCCAGCAGTTTAGAGGCCAGGGGGCTGGTCTCTGGGGCCAACGTCCTGACTTTC. Residues: CASSLEARGLVSGANVLTF. Using reference TRBV28 and TRBJ2-6 for the parts outside the CDR3, the full variable domain is DVKVTQSSRYLVKRTGEKVFLECVQDMDHENMFWYRQDPGLGLRLIYFSYDVKMKEKGDIPEGYSVSREKKERFSLILESASTNQTSMYLCASSLEARGLVSGANVLTFGAGSRLTVL.